The 27 T cell receptor beta chains below all came from one sample that was sequenced in a study of OX40 agonist ivuxolimab in advanced cancers. The assay was immunoSEQ multiplex PCR, and TCRdb's table has in-frame clones only and misses some. Of roughly 58,000 clones in the sample, 70% to 90% were seen once. This material consisted of CD4+ or CD8+ T cells sorted from blood, taken in a trial of the OX40 agonist ivuxolimab. Every receptor here comes from an adult with an advanced solid tumor such as melanoma, head and neck, liver or kidney cancer.

The chain is built from TRBV11-2 and TRBJ2-3; the D is unclear. V lost 5 bases to trimming and J lost 7 bases, with 19 bases between them. The V gene's germline CDR1 is SGHAT and CDR2 FQNNGV. The CDR3 is 15 amino acids. The CDR3, as DNA: TGTGCCAGCAGCCAACGCCAACTCGGCGCCTATACGCAGTATTTT. It translates to CASSQRQLGAYTQYF.

This sequence joins TRBV11-3 and TRBJ2-5, with D unclear. The closer fit of TRBJ2-7 to the DNA end suggests the J call may be wrong. The CDR3 covers 17 residues. Germline CDR1 and CDR2: SGHNT and YENEEA. The CDR3 spells CASSPPGGFVGHYEQYF. Written as DNA, the CDR3 is TGTGCCAGCAGCCCCCCGGGCGGTTTCGTGGGTCACTACGAGCAGTACTTC.

The chain has TRBV4-1 and TRBJ2-3; tentatively, D is TRBD2 (6 bases). Germline CDR1 is MGHRA and CDR2 is YSYEKL. The CDR3 consists of 15 residues. Between the trimmed V and J ends, which lost 4 bases and 6 bases, there was a span of 17 bases. The CDR3 sequence is CASSLFPDLADTQYF. Written as DNA, the CDR3 is TGCGCCAGCAGCCTTTTCCCCGATCTAGCGGATACGCAGTATTTT.

This clone was detected only once. In DNA, the CDR3 is TGTGCCAGCAGCTTCATTAACAGGGGCGAGCAGTACTTC. This codes for CASSFINRGEQYF. J is TRBJ2-7 and V is TRBV5-5, with 7 bases that match TRBD1. Trimming cost V 2 bases and J 6 bases; bases outside gene matches: 5. In germline, CDR1 is SGHKS, CDR2 YYEKEE (reference sequence). The CDR3 is made up of 13 amino acids.

The genes are TRBV11-2 and TRBJ1-2; D is perhaps TRBD1 (5 bases). V gave up 5 bases and J gave up 3 bases, with 10 bases separating them. CDR1 and CDR2 from the germline V gene are SGHAT and FQNNGV. The CDR3 extends over 13 amino acids. The CDR3 DNA is TGTGCCAGCAGCAGGGGCGCCTACTATGGCTACACCTTC. This sequence encodes CASSRGAYYGYTF.

V is TRBV7-2 and J is TRBJ2-5, with TRBD2 matching over 10 bases. The ends lost 1 base at V and 2 bases at J; junction bases unmatched: 4. From germline, CDR1 is SGHTA and CDR2 FQGNSA. The CDR3 extends over 16 amino acids. CDR3 region: CASSLGLAGAQETQYF. The CDR3 DNA is TGTGCCAGCAGCTTAGGGCTAGCGGGGGCTCAAGAGACCCAGTACTTC.

J is TRBJ1-1 and V is TRBV9; the D gene is possibly TRBD1 (5 bases). The germline V gene encodes CDR1 SGDLS and CDR2 YYNGEE. V lost 0 bases and J 1 base, leaving 13 bases between the germline ends. This CDR3 is built from 16 residues. CDR3 sequence (DNA): TGTGCCAGCAGCGTAGCGGTGGGGCGCGAGAACACTGAAGCTTTCTTT. Translating gives CASSVAVGRENTEAFF.

This chain uses TRBV27 with TRBJ2-3; TRBD2 might be the D (6 bases). Germline V gene lookup returns CDR1 MNHEY and CDR2 SMNVEV (reference sequence). The ends were cut back, 5 bases at V and 4 bases at J, with 19 bases in the middle. The CDR3 extends over 16 amino acids. The CDR3 DNA reads as TGTGCCAGCAGTGCTCTAGCGCAGAGCGTGGCAGATACGCAGTATTTT. Protein sequence: CASSALAQSVADTQYF.

The chain is built from TRBV29-1 and TRBJ2-1; 7 bases agree with TRBD1. Germline CDR1 is SQVTM and CDR2 is ANQGSEA. Losses at the gene ends were 3 bases for V and 0 bases for J; bases not matched to a gene: 2. The CDR3 sequence is 14 residues long. In DNA, the CDR3 is TGCAGCGTTGACAGGGGGTTCTCCTACAATGAGCAGTTCTTC. Protein: CSVDRGFSYNEQFF.

This clone was picked up a small number of times. The CDR3 loop is CASSPDRVDTGELFF. The CDR3 nucleotides are TGTGCCAGCAGCCCCGACAGGGTGGACACCGGGGAGCTGTTTTTT. The chain couples TRBV5-6 to TRBJ2-2, with 7 nucleotides matching TRBD1. This CDR3 spans 15 amino acids. V trimming: 4 bases; J trimming: 3 bases; junction bases outside the gene matches: 6. CDR1 and CDR2 (germline): SGHDT, YYEEEE.

This clone was seen only once. The V gene is TRBV19, the J gene TRBJ2-1; D ambiguous. The CDR3 is 15 amino acids. Germline loops: CDR1 LNHDA, CDR2 SQIVND (reference sequence). V was trimmed by 4 bases and J by 0 bases, leaving 10 bases between them. In DNA, the CDR3 is TGTGCCAGTAGTAATCAACGGAGCTCCTACAATGAGCAGTTCTTC. This gives the protein CASSNQRSSYNEQFF. Supplemented by reference TRBV19 and TRBJ2-1, the full variable domain reads DGGITQSPKYLFRKEGQNVTLSCEQNLNHDAMYWYRQDPGQGLRLIYYSQIVNDFQKGDIAEGYSVSREKKESFPLTVTSAQKNPTAFYLCASSNQRSSYNEQFFGPGTRLTVL.

The V gene is TRBV7-3, the J gene TRBJ2-7; perhaps TRBD1 as D (5 bases). From germline, CDR1 is SGHTA and CDR2 FQGTGA. Trimming took off 0 bases at V and 7 bases at J, with 10 bases between the two ends. The CDR3 consists of 13 residues. The CDR3, as DNA: TGTGCCAGCAGCTTAACTGTCCCAGGGGAGCAGTACTTC. Its protein is CASSLTVPGEQYF.

CDR3 in amino acids: CATRGTANTEAFF. CDR3 DNA sequence: TGTGCCACCAGAGGGACAGCGAACACTGAAGCTTTCTTT. The chain has TRBV15 and TRBJ1-1; the match to TRBD1 covers 7 bases. Germline CDR1 and CDR2: LNHNV and YYDKDF (reference sequence). V gave up 6 bases and J gave up 1 base; unmatched junction bases: 2. CDR3 length: 13 amino acids.

The chain uses TRBV7-8 and TRBJ1-4; 7 bases line up with TRBD1. This CDR3 comprises 13 residues. Germline-derived CDR1 and CDR2 are SGHVS and FQNEAQ. Trimming removed 6 bases from V and 6 bases from J; junction bases left unmatched: 4. CDR3 region: CASRQGRDEKLFF. CDR3 DNA sequence: TGTGCCAGCAGACAGGGGAGAGATGAAAAACTGTTTTTT.

This clone occurred a few times. The chain couples TRBV7-3 to TRBJ2-3; TRBD2 matches 10 bases. Germline V gene data show CDR1 as SGHTA and CDR2 as FQGTGA. V shed 3 bases, J shed 5 bases, and the junction held 8 bases outside the gene matches. This CDR3 spans 16 amino acids. CDR3 coding DNA: TGTGCCAGCAGCTTGGGAGCGGGAGGGCCCATAGATACGCAGTATTTT. Its protein product is CASSLGAGGPIDTQYF.

The chain recombines TRBV19 with TRBJ1-5; 8 nucleotides agree with TRBD1. Trimming at V came to 3 bases and at J to 3 bases, leaving 7 bases not matched to a gene. There are 16 residues in the CDR3. CDR1 is LNHDA and CDR2 is SQIVND in the germline V gene (reference sequence). The CDR3 nucleotides read TGTGCCAGTAGTATTACGGACAGGGAGGCCAATCAGCCCCAGCATTTT. It specifies CASSITDREANQPQHF.

The J gene is TRBJ1-5, the V gene TRBV6-5; tentative D call: TRBD1 (6 bases). This CDR3 has 13 residues. V lost 6 bases and J 5 bases, leaving 11 bases between the germline ends. Germline CDR1 and CDR2: MNHEY and SVGAGI. The CDR3 here is CASSKDRYQPQHF. The CDR3 DNA follows: TGTGCCAGCAGCAAGGACAGATATCAGCCCCAGCATTTT.

This sequence joins TRBV4-1 and TRBJ2-1; D is possibly TRBD2 (6 bases). The CDR3 has 14 residues. Germline lookup yields CDR1 MGHRA and CDR2 YSYEKL. Trimming cost V 8 bases and J 5 bases, with 16 bases left between them. The CDR3 region has the DNA TGCGCCAGCGGAGGGTCTTGGCCGGACAATGAGCAGTTCTTC. Translation: CASGGSWPDNEQFF.

The rearrangement links TRBV5-1 to TRBJ2-5; no clear D gene. Germline-derived CDR1 and CDR2 are SGHRS and YFSETQ. V was trimmed by 4 bases and J by 5 bases, leaving 9 bases between them. CDR3 length: 12 residues. DNA of the CDR3: TGCGCCAGCAGCACCCCGTCGGAGACCCAGTACTTC. This encodes CASSTPSETQYF.

This chain connects TRBV19 to TRBJ1-5, with 8 bases matching TRBD1. Germline CDR1 is LNHDA and CDR2 is SQIVND (reference sequence). The J segment lost 7 bases and the V segment lost 6 bases, leaving 8 bases of the junction unmatched. The CDR3 is 14 residues long. The CDR3 DNA is TGTGCCAGTAGAGAATCGACAGGGGTGCAGCCCCAGCATTTT. As protein: CASRESTGVQPQHF.

This chain joins TRBV11-1 and TRBJ2-7, with TRBD1 matching 8 bases. Losses at the gene ends were 6 bases for V and 3 bases for J; bases not matched to a gene: 1. Germline V gene sequence: CDR1 SGHAT, CDR2 FQDESV (reference sequence). CDR3 length: 12 amino acids. In DNA, the CDR3 is TGTGCCAGCAGTACAGGGGGCTACGAGCAGTACTTC. Amino acids: CASSTGGYEQYF.

The chain links TRBV6-5 to TRBJ1-1; 8 nucleotides agree with TRBD1. Germline CDR1 MNHEY, CDR2 SVGAGI. CDR3 length equals 14 residues. V lost 1 base to trimming and J lost 7 bases; unmatched junction nucleotides: 5. The CDR3 DNA is TGTGCCAGCAGTTACTTAACAGGGGGTAATGAAGCTTTCTTT. Protein product: CASSYLTGGNEAFF.

This clone has a single count. V is TRBV10-1 and J is TRBJ2-2; 8 bases fit TRBD1. The CDR3 length is 16 residues. The V gene's germline CDR1 is WNHNN and CDR2 SYGVQD (reference sequence). J lost 7 bases, V lost 4 bases, and 11 bases had no gene match. CDR3: CASSGRVTGEIGELFF. CDR3 nucleotides: TGCGCCAGCAGTGGGAGAGTGACAGGGGAAATCGGGGAGCTGTTTTTT.

V is TRBV10-2 and J is TRBJ2-7; D not certain. The V gene's germline CDR1 is WSHSY and CDR2 SAAADI. Trimming left V 5 bases short and J 4 bases short, with 12 bases between. There are 13 residues in the CDR3. The CDR3 nucleotides read TGCGCCAGCAGTAACCGGTTTAGTTACGAGCAGTACTTC. Encoded protein: CASSNRFSYEQYF.

The chain links TRBV2 to TRBJ1-5; D possibly corresponds to TRBD1 (5 bases). The CDR3 extends over 14 amino acids. Germline CDR1 is SNHLY and CDR2 is FYNNEI. The germline V and J ends were trimmed by 7 bases and 5 bases, with 15 bases remaining between them. In DNA, the CDR3 is TGTGCCAGCACGAGATCAGACAGATATCAGCCCCAGCATTTT. It specifies CASTRSDRYQPQHF.

This rearrangement joins TRBV9 to TRBJ2-2; D perhaps matches TRBD2 (5 bases). Trimming removed 0 bases from V and 0 bases from J, with 9 bases in between. This CDR3 is 16 amino acids long. Germline CDR1 is SGDLS and CDR2 is YYNGEE. The CDR3 DNA follows: TGTGCCAGCAGCGTAGTTTCCGGGGCGAACACCGGGGAGCTGTTTTTT. Protein sequence: CASSVVSGANTGELFF.

This clone was detected only a few times. The gene calls are TRBV5-5 and TRBJ2-5; TRBD1 matches at 9 bases. The V gene end was trimmed by 2 bases and the J gene end by 2 bases; junction bases not matched to a gene: 1. Germline loops: CDR1 SGHKS, CDR2 YYEKEE (reference sequence). This CDR3 is 14 amino acids long. The CDR3 region is CASSFGQGQETQYF. The CDR3 nucleotides read TGTGCCAGCAGCTTTGGACAGGGGCAAGAGACCCAGTACTTC.